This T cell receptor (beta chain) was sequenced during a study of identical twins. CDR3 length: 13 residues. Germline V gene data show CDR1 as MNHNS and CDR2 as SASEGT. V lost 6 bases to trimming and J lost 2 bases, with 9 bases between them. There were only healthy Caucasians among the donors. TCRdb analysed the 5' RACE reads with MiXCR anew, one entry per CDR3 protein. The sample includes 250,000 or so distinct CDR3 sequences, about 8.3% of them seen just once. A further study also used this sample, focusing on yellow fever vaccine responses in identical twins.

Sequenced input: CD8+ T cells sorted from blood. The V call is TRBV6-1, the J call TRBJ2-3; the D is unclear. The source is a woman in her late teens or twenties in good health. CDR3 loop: CASSNTNTDTQYF. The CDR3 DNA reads TGTGCCAGCAGCAATACTAACACAGATACGCAGTATTTT.